Shown below are 8 T cell receptor beta chains from a single sample sequenced in a study of cytomegalovirus exposure and HLA in healthy donors. The data were produced by immunoSEQ multiplex PCR, yet TCRdb's version contains in-frame clones alone and is incomplete. The sample carries under 250,000 clones, about 81% recorded once. The sequencing input was PBMCs. Every receptor here comes from a woman in her twenties or thirties in good health and CMV-seronegative.

The V gene is TRBV30, the J gene TRBJ1-2; 9 bases match TRBD1. This CDR3 comprises 16 residues. Germline V gene lookup returns CDR1 GTSNPN and CDR2 SVGIG (reference sequence). V shed 3 bases, J shed 1 base, and the junction held 9 bases outside the gene matches. CDR3 protein: CAWRAKGTGNNYGYTF. CDR3 nucleotides: TGTGCCTGGAGAGCTAAGGGGACAGGGAATAACTATGGCTACACCTTC.

The chain combines TRBV2 with TRBJ2-1; possible D gene TRBD2, 6 bases. CDR1 and CDR2 (germline): SNHLY, FYNNEI. The CDR3 is 13 residues long. The V end was cut by 5 bases, the J end by 9 bases, with 14 bases between. CDR3 sequence (DNA): TGTGCCAGCAGTCGACTAGTGAGGACTGAGCAGTTCTTC. Protein: CASSRLVRTEQFF.

The V gene is TRBV6-5, the J gene TRBJ1-5, with 7 bases aligning to TRBD1. The CDR3 totals 15 residues. Germline lookup yields CDR1 MNHEY and CDR2 SVGAGI. J gave up 3 bases and V 4 bases, and 6 bases lay outside the gene matches. In DNA, the CDR3 is TGTGCCAGCAGTTTCTCGGGACAGTACAATCAGCCCCAGCATTTT. Protein sequence: CASSFSGQYNQPQHF.

V gene TRBV5-1 combines with J gene TRBJ2-7, with 9 bases fitting TRBD1. Germline CDR1 and CDR2: SGHRS and YFSETQ. There are 16 residues in the CDR3. V trimming: 4 bases; J trimming: 5 bases; junction bases outside the gene matches: 13. The CDR3 sequence: CASSGVGVDRGDEQYF. The CDR3 DNA sequence: TGCGCCAGCAGCGGTGTAGGGGTCGACAGGGGGGACGAGCAGTACTTC.

There are a few counts of this clone. The rearrangement links TRBV29-1 to TRBJ1-5, with D unclear. CDR1 and CDR2 from the germline V gene are SQVTM and ANQGSEA. The V end was cut by 0 bases, the J end by 7 bases, with 13 bases between. There are 14 residues in the CDR3. The CDR3 is CSVEDGGGGQPQHF. CDR3 bases: TGCAGCGTTGAAGATGGAGGAGGTGGGCAGCCCCAGCATTTT. Looking up the rest from reference TRBV29-1 and TRBJ1-5 gives the full variable domain: SAVISQKPSRDICQRGTSLTIQCQVDSQVTMMFWYRQQPGQSLTLIATANQGSEATYESGFVIDKFPISRPNLTFSTLTVSNMSPEDSSIYLCSVEDGGGGQPQHFGDGTRLSIL.

This clone was seen a handful of times. The genes are TRBV11-2 and TRBJ2-3; a possible D gene is TRBD1 (5 bases). V was cut by 0 bases and J by 4 bases, with 11 bases left in between. The CDR3 has 15 amino acids. Germline CDR1 SGHAT, CDR2 FQNNGV. CDR3 loop: CASSLEPQGADTQYF. The CDR3, as DNA: TGTGCCAGCAGCTTAGAACCTCAGGGTGCAGATACGCAGTATTTT.

J is TRBJ1-5 and V is TRBV27; possibly TRBD1 for D (5 bases). The V end was cut by 3 bases, the J end by 0 bases, with 9 bases between. This CDR3 is 15 amino acids long. Germline CDR1 is MNHEY and CDR2 is SMNVEV (reference sequence). The CDR3, as DNA: TGTGCCAGCAGTTTGGGGCCTTATAGCAATCAGCCCCAGCATTTT. Protein: CASSLGPYSNQPQHF.

This rearrangement joins TRBV5-4 to TRBJ1-4, with 8 positions matching TRBD1. The CDR3 covers 17 residues. V lost 4 bases to trimming and J lost 5 bases; unmatched junction nucleotides: 13. Germline V gene data show CDR1 as SGHNT and CDR2 as YYREEE (reference sequence). The CDR3 region has the DNA TGTGCCAGCAGCCTGGGTGTCCCTGGACAGGGAAATGAAAAACTGTTTTTT. It is translated as CASSLGVPGQGNEKLFF.